Listed here are 15 T cell receptor beta chains from one sample, sequenced in a study of blood T cells in healthy people across ages. Alongside a J-beta primer mix, a sample-barcoded 5' primer served in a second PCR lasting roughly 7 to 11 cycles. TCRdb independently ran MiXCR on the 5' RACE reads; one entry per CDR3 protein. The table records about 1 million distinct CDR3 sequences, roughly 45% of them present only once. Sequencing used blood. These receptors were taken from a woman aged 55-70 years in good health.

This clonotype was detected only once. The CDR3 loop is CSAGGQGRDEQFF. The CDR3 DNA sequence: TGCAGTGCTGGGGGCCAGGGAAGGGATGAGCAGTTCTTC. V usage is TRBV20-1 and J usage is TRBJ2-1; possible D gene TRBD1, 6 bases. CDR1 is DFQATT, CDR2 SNEGSKA, per germline (reference sequence). The CDR3 loop spans 13 amino acids. Between the trimmed V and J ends, which lost 5 bases and 8 bases, there was a span of 16 bases.

This clonotype was counted only a few times. The rearrangement uses TRBV11-1 and TRBJ2-7; D is possibly TRBD1 (5 bases). This CDR3 has 14 amino acids. Looked up from germline, CDR1 is SGHAT and CDR2 is FQDESV (reference sequence). Trimming removed 0 bases from V and 2 bases from J, with 8 bases in between. For the CDR3, the DNA is TGTGCCAGCAGCTTAGCTGGGGCAGCCTACGAGCAGTACTTC. Translated: CASSLAGAAYEQYF.

The J gene is TRBJ2-5, the V gene TRBV24-1; 8 bases align to TRBD2. Per the germline V gene, CDR1 is KGHDR and CDR2 is SFDVKD. The length of the CDR3 is 16 residues. V was pared by 2 bases and J by 11 bases, with 15 bases of the junction left unmatched. CDR3 loop: CATSDSSSGRYNEQYF. The CDR3 DNA sequence: TGTGCCACCAGTGATTCCTCTAGCGGGCGGTACAATGAGCAGTACTTC.

This sequence joins TRBV6-5 and TRBJ2-7; perhaps TRBD1 as D (5 bases). Between the trimmed V and J ends, which lost 2 bases and 3 bases, there was a span of 11 bases. CDR1 and CDR2 from the germline V gene are MNHEY and SVGAGI. CDR3 length equals 14 residues. This chain's CDR3 is CASSYRGSYYEQYF. The CDR3 DNA reads as TGTGCCAGCAGTTACAGGGGATCCTACTACGAGCAGTACTTC.

The V and J genes are TRBV7-9 and TRBJ2-3; TRBD1 is a possible D gene (6 bases). Germline V lookup: CDR1 SEHNR, CDR2 FQNEAQ (reference sequence). Trimming removed 4 bases from V and 3 bases from J, with 11 bases in between. This CDR3 spans 14 amino acids. This CDR3 is CASSSGTRTDTQYF. The DNA of the CDR3 is TGTGCCAGCAGCTCTGGGACAAGGACAGATACGCAGTATTTT.

V is TRBV5-4 and J is TRBJ2-7; 9 bases align to TRBD1. There are 15 residues in the CDR3. In germline, CDR1 is SGHNT, CDR2 YYREEE (reference sequence). V shed 4 bases, J shed 0 bases, and the junction held 5 bases outside the gene matches. The DNA for the CDR3 is TGTGCCAGCAGCAAACAGGGGGCAAGCTCCTACGAGCAGTACTTC. Encoded protein: CASSKQGASSYEQYF. Together with reference TRBV5-4 and TRBJ2-7, the CDR3 gives the full variable domain: ETGVTQSPTHLIKTRGQQVTLRCSSQSGHNTVSWYQQALGQGPQFIFQYYREEENGRGNFPPRFSGLQFPNYSSELNVNALELDDSALYLCASSKQGASSYEQYFGPGTRLTVT.

This clonotype came up a few times. This chain joins TRBV20-1 and TRBJ2-7; 11 positions match TRBD1. The germline gives CDR1 DFQATT, CDR2 SNEGSKA (reference sequence). Losses at the gene ends were 1 base for V and 4 bases for J; bases not matched to a gene: 6. The CDR3 runs 15 residues. CDR3 in DNA: TGCAGTGCTAGAGTAAGGACAGGGGGCCAATACGAGCAGTACTTC. This translates into CSARVRTGGQYEQYF.

This clonotype was counted between two and nine times. The rearrangement links TRBV3-1 to TRBJ2-7, with D unclear. The germline gives CDR1 LGHDT, CDR2 YNNKEL (reference sequence). Trimming stripped 1 base from V and 2 bases from J, with 6 bases between. The CDR3 totals 13 residues. DNA for the CDR3: TGTGCCAGCAGCCAAGTTAGGGCCTACGAGCAGTACTTC. Its translation: CASSQVRAYEQYF.

Notes on this clonotype: Germline is not matched at one junction end, which may reflect a read error. The rearrangement links TRBV25-1 to TRBJ2-2, with D perhaps matching TRBD2 (6 bases). The CDR3 is made up of 14 amino acids. Per germline, CDR1 MGHDK and CDR2 SYGVNS. The chain's CDR3 is CASSRGAVTGELFF. The CDR3 DNA reads as TGTGCCAGCAGCCGCGGGGCAGTCACCGGGGAGCTATTTTTT. The complete variable domain, with remaining parts taken from reference TRBV25-1 and TRBJ2-2, reads EADIYQTPRYLVIGTGKKITLECSQTMGHDKMYWYQQDPGMELHLIHYSYGVNSTEKGDLSSESTVSRIRTEHFPLTLESARPSHTSQYLCASSRGAVTGELFFGEGSRLTVL.

The chain joins TRBV7-9 to TRBJ2-7, with D perhaps matching TRBD1 (6 bases). V lost 8 bases to trimming and J lost 2 bases, with 13 bases between them. The CDR3 has 13 amino acids. Germline CDR1 and CDR2: SEHNR and FQNEAQ (reference sequence). CDR3 DNA sequence: TGTGCCAGCGGGCCCGCAGGGGCCTACGAGCAGTACTTC. Translation gives CASGPAGAYEQYF.

There are many counts of this clonotype. The chain combines TRBV6-6 with TRBJ2-7; a weak D match, TRBD2 (5 bases). V shed 5 bases and J shed 7 bases, with 15 bases lying between them. Per germline, CDR1 MNHNY and CDR2 SVGAGI (reference sequence). This CDR3 is 13 amino acids long. CDR3 residues: CASSEGLVKEQYF. As DNA, the CDR3 is TGTGCCAGCAGTGAGGGCCTAGTCAAAGAGCAGTACTTC.

There are a few counts of this clonotype. The chain uses TRBV12-3 or TRBV12-4 and TRBJ1-1, with D unresolved. The CDR3 spans 13 residues. V gave up 1 base and J gave up 7 bases, with 10 bases separating them. The CDR3 DNA follows: TGTGCCAGCAGTTTAGACGGCCGAGTTGAAGCTTTCTTT. Protein: CASSLDGRVEAFF.

The table lists this clonotype with a few counts. The chain recombines TRBV12-3 or TRBV12-4 with TRBJ1-3; D gene unclear. The V end lost 3 bases, the J end lost 0 bases, and 6 bases lay between the germline ends. CDR3 size: 14 residues. The CDR3 here is CASSFSGSGNTIYF. The CDR3 nucleotides are TGTGCCAGCAGTTTTTCGGGCTCTGGAAACACCATATATTTT.

The rearrangement uses TRBV28 and TRBJ2-5, with D possibly TRBD2 on 5 matching bases. The germline V gene encodes CDR1 MDHEN and CDR2 SYDVKM. The CDR3 loop spans 14 amino acids. V was cut by 3 bases and J by 11 bases, with 19 bases left in between. The DNA for the CDR3 is TGTGCCAGCAGTTTCCCCGGGATCTACAATGAGCAGTACTTC. Translated, it gives CASSFPGIYNEQYF.

The table lists this clonotype with a few counts. V is TRBV20-1 and J is TRBJ2-3, with 9 positions matching TRBD1. J was trimmed by 6 bases and V by 5 bases; bases with no gene match: 15. The CDR3 is 16 residues long. Germline CDR1 reads DFQATT; CDR2 reads SNEGSKA (reference sequence). CDR3 sequence: CSAPTRQGDQRDTQYF. The CDR3 nucleotides read TGCAGTGCTCCAACCCGACAGGGGGACCAAAGGGATACGCAGTATTTT.